This TCR beta chain was profiled in a study of cytomegalovirus exposure and HLA in healthy donors. The germline CDR1 and CDR2 sequences are SEHNR and FQNEAQ (reference sequence). The CDR3 spans 17 residues. Trimming shortened V by 0 bases and J by 2 bases, and 14 bases separated the two germline ends. In the case of this clone: The antigen remains unidentified.

The study, taken as a whole, reports: An assumption of roughly uniform sequencing depth across donors underlay the presence/absence analyses.

The PCR made use of 60 Vbeta and 13 Jbeta primers. Measured with immunoSEQ multiplex PCR; TCRdb has only the in-frame clones, and not every one. The table records 90,000 to 150,000 clones, approximately 78% of them present only once. The chain uses TRBV7-9 and TRBJ1-5; TRBD1 might be the D (5 bases). The sequence derives from a woman younger than 45 in good health and CMV-seropositive. Sequenced input: PBMCs. CDR3 protein: CASSLASGGAGNQPQHF. The CDR3 region has the DNA TGTGCCAGCAGCTTAGCGTCGGGGGGAGCGGGCAATCAGCCCCAGCATTTT.